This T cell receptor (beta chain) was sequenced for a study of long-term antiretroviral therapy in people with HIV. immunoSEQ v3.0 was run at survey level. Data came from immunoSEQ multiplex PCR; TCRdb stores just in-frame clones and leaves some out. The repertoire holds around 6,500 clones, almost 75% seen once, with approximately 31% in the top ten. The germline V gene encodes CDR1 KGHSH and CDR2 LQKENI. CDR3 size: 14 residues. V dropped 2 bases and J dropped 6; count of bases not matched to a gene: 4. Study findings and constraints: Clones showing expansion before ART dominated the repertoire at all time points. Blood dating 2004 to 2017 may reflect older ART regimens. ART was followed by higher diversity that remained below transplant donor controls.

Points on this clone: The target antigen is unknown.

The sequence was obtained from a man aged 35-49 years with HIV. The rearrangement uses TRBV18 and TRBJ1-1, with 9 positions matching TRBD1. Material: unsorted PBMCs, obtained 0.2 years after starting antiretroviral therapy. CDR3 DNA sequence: TGTGCCAGCTCACCAAGACAGGGGGGAGCTGAAGCTTTCTTT. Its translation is CASSPRQGGAEAFF.